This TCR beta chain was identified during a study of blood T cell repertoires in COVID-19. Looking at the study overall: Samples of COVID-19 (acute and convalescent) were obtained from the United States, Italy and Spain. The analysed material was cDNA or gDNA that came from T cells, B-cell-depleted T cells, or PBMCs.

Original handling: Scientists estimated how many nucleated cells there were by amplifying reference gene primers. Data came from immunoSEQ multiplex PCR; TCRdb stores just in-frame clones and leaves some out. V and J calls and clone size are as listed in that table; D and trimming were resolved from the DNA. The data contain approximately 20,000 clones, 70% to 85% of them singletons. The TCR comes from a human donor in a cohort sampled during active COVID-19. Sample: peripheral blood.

CDR3 sequence: CASSFTSGNTDTQYF. The CDR3 nucleotides are TGCGCCAGCAGCTTTACTAGCGGGAACACAGATACGCAGTATTTT. This chain connects TRBV5-1 to TRBJ2-3, with 10 bases lining up with TRBD2. CDR1 and CDR2 from the germline V gene are SGHRS and YFSETQ. The CDR3 extends over 15 amino acids. V shed 2 bases and J 2 bases; nucleotides not matched to a gene: 2.